These 11 T cell receptor beta chains originate from one sample sequenced in a study of blood T cell repertoires in COVID-19. Profiled with immunoSEQ multiplex PCR; TCRdb holds only in-frame clones, not every one. The table includes around 190,000 clones, around nine tenths detected once. Sequencing was done on a sample of peripheral blood. The receptors were gathered from a man between 50 and 59 years old with COVID-19, enrolled during active disease.

This clone came up once. The V and J genes are TRBV18 and TRBJ1-1; maybe TRBD1 (6 bases). The germline V gene encodes CDR1 KGHSH and CDR2 LQKENI. Between the trimmed V and J ends, which lost 3 bases and 7 bases, there was a span of 21 bases. The CDR3 consists of 16 residues. The DNA for the CDR3 is TGTGCCAGCTCACCCTTGGGATGGGGGGGCGACTTTGAAGCTTTCTTT. Translated, it gives CASSPLGWGGDFEAFF.

This clone was seen only a few times. The chain has TRBV5-1 and TRBJ1-3; maybe TRBD1 (5 bases). Trimming took off 1 base at V and 2 bases at J, with 7 bases between the two ends. Germline CDR1 is SGHRS and CDR2 is YFSETQ. This CDR3 has 14 amino acids. The CDR3 loop reads CASSLQGTGNTIYF. Written as DNA, the CDR3 is TGCGCCAGCAGCTTGCAGGGAACTGGAAACACCATATATTTT.

This sequence joins TRBV5-1 and TRBJ2-3; 8 bases are a match to TRBD2. The CDR3 length is 15 residues. J gave up 1 base and V 2 bases, and 3 bases lay outside the gene matches. CDR1 is SGHRS, CDR2 YFSETQ, per germline. CDR3 coding DNA: TGCGCCAGCAGCTTTAGCGGGGATGGCACAGATACGCAGTATTTT. It codes for CASSFSGDGTDTQYF.

This chain links TRBV5-8 with TRBJ1-2, with D tentatively TRBD1 (6 bases). The V gene's germline CDR1 is SGHTS and CDR2 YDEGEE. The CDR3 has 14 residues. Trimming shortened V by 4 bases and J by 8 bases, and 18 bases separated the two germline ends. The DNA of the CDR3 is TGTGCCAGCAGCCCGGGGGGCGGAAGTTGGGGCTACACCTTC. Translation gives CASSPGGGSWGYTF.

V and J are TRBV11-2 and TRBJ1-4, with D possibly matching TRBD1 (5 bases). CDR1 SGHAT and CDR2 FQNNGV come from the germline V gene. V lost 1 base and J 0 bases, leaving 12 bases between the germline ends. CDR3 length: 17 residues. The DNA of the CDR3 is TGTGCCAGCAGCTTAGGTCGGGGGAGAGCAACTAATGAAAAACTGTTTTTT. Protein: CASSLGRGRATNEKLFF.

The rearrangement joins TRBV5-1 to TRBJ2-1, with no clear D. This CDR3 comprises 15 residues. The V gene lost 0 bases and the J gene lost 6 bases, with 13 bases spanning the gap. CDR1 and CDR2 (germline): SGHRS, YFSETQ. In nucleotides, the CDR3 is TGCGCCAGCAGCTTGGTGGCTAGGATTGGCAATGAGCAGTTCTTC. It encodes CASSLVARIGNEQFF.

The chain joins TRBV24-1 to TRBJ2-2; TRBD2 matches at 7 bases. This CDR3 contains 15 residues. V trimming: 10 bases; J trimming: 0 bases; junction bases outside the gene matches: 7. Germline V gives CDR1 KGHDR, CDR2 SFDVKD. CDR3 loop: CATQRGGANTGELFF. Here the CDR3 DNA reads TGTGCCACTCAGCGGGGAGGGGCGAACACCGGGGAGCTGTTTTTT.

The CDR3 is CASSLDSGLEKLFF. The DNA of the CDR3 is TGCGCCAGCAGCTTGGACAGCGGACTAGAAAAACTGTTTTTT. The rearrangement joins TRBV5-1 to TRBJ1-4, with D uncertain. V dropped 0 bases and J dropped 8 bases, with 11 bases sitting between them. The CDR3 extends over 14 amino acids. Germline-derived CDR1 and CDR2 are SGHRS and YFSETQ.

This clone occurred once. This chain uses TRBV11-2 with TRBJ2-7, with 9 bases matching TRBD2. Germline V gene sequence: CDR1 SGHAT, CDR2 FQNNGV. The CDR3 sequence is 15 residues long. The trim removed 5 bases at V and 2 bases at J, leaving 7 bases unmatched. CDR3 DNA: TGTGCCAGCAGCCGTAGCGGGGGAGAGGCCTACGAGCAGTACTTC. Protein: CASSRSGGEAYEQYF.

The chain links TRBV27 to TRBJ2-1, with a possible D match to TRBD2 (6 bases). The length of the CDR3 is 15 residues. V was pared by 5 bases and J by 0 bases, with 11 bases between. Germline CDR1 is MNHEY and CDR2 is SMNVEV (reference sequence). In nucleotides, the CDR3 is TGTGCCAGCAGTCCCGGAGGGAGCTCCTACAATGAGCAGTTCTTC. It translates to CASSPGGSSYNEQFF.

The chain couples TRBV19 to TRBJ1-5; TRBD1 is a possible D gene (5 bases). V dropped 8 bases and J dropped 4 bases, with 12 bases sitting between them. Germline V CDR1 and CDR2: LNHDA, SQIVND (reference sequence). The length of the CDR3 is 13 residues. This chain's CDR3 is CASGGGTNQPQHF. In DNA form, the CDR3 reads TGTGCCAGTGGGGGAGGGACGAATCAGCCCCAGCATTTT.